A selection of T cell receptor beta chains follows, all from one sample in a study of blood T cell repertoires in COVID-19. Sequencing used immunoSEQ multiplex PCR; TCRdb keeps in-frame clones, though not all of them. The sample records 400,000 to 550,000 clones, around 90% being singletons. The sample comprised PBMCs or T cells enriched from blood (not recorded which). The receptor source for this set is a woman under 30 with acute COVID-19. The CDR3 runs from the conserved cysteine through the conserved F or W. D genes are given only for firm matches. The size entry is marked missing in some rows and otherwise reads once, few, many or a size class.

cdr3_nt: TGTGCCAGCACCCCAGGGGGCGCCTATGGCTACACCTTC
cdr3_aa: CASTPGGAYGYTF
v_call: TRBV6-5
clone_size: .
j_call: TRBJ1-2
d_call: TRBD1

cdr3_nt: TGTGCCAGCAGCGCTCCCTTAGCGGGGGACACAGATACGCAGTATTTT
cdr3_aa: CASSAPLAGDTDTQYF
v_call: TRBV9
clone_size: once
j_call: TRBJ2-3
d_call: TRBD2

cdr3_nt: TGTGCCTGGAGTACAACCGGGACAGGGAGATTAATGAGCACTGAAGCTTTCTTT
cdr3_aa: CAWSTTGTGRLMSTEAFF
v_call: TRBV30
clone_size: once
j_call: TRBJ1-1
d_call: TRBD1

cdr3_nt: TGTGCCAGCAGGCCAGGGGGCGCCGATACGCAGTATTTT
cdr3_aa: CASRPGGADTQYF
v_call: TRBV6-4
clone_size: .
j_call: TRBJ2-3
d_call: TRBD1

cdr3_nt: TGCAGCGTTCGGGACAGGGATAACTATGGCTACACCTTC
cdr3_aa: CSVRDRDNYGYTF
v_call: TRBV29-1
clone_size: .
j_call: TRBJ1-2
d_call: TRBD1

cdr3_nt: TGTGCCAGCAGCTTAGATTTGGGCGCTGAAGCTTTCTTT
cdr3_aa: CASSLDLGAEAFF
v_call: TRBV7-9
clone_size: .
j_call: TRBJ1-1
d_call: .

cdr3_nt: TGCGCCAGCCGAAGACAGGGTCCTAATCAGCCCCAGCATTTT
cdr3_aa: CASRRQGPNQPQHF
v_call: TRBV4-1
clone_size: .
j_call: TRBJ1-5
d_call: TRBD1

cdr3_nt: TGTGCCAGCAGGAAACAGGGAAAGAATTCACCCCTCCACTTT
cdr3_aa: CASRKQGKNSPLHF
v_call: TRBV2
clone_size: .
j_call: TRBJ1-6
d_call: .

cdr3_nt: TGTGCCAGCAGCCAATCTATGCAAGCAGGGCCCCCCGGGGAGCTGTTTTTT
cdr3_aa: CASSQSMQAGPPGELFF
v_call: TRBV16
clone_size: .
j_call: TRBJ2-2
d_call: .

cdr3_nt: TGCGCCAGCAGCATCGGCGGGGCGCAAGAGACCCAGTACTTC
cdr3_aa: CASSIGGAQETQYF
v_call: TRBV5-1
clone_size: .
j_call: TRBJ2-5
d_call: .

cdr3_nt: TGTGCCATCAGTGCCCCCACGCGGGGGGCCTCCTACGAGCAGTACTTC
cdr3_aa: CAISAPTRGASYEQYF
v_call: TRBV10-3
clone_size: .
j_call: TRBJ2-7
d_call: TRBD2

cdr3_nt: TGTGCCAGCAGGGAACAAGCGGGAGGGTCTTACGAGCAGTACTTC
cdr3_aa: CASREQAGGSYEQYF
v_call: TRBV2
clone_size: .
j_call: TRBJ2-7
d_call: TRBD2

cdr3_nt: TGCGCCAGCAGGGGACAGGGCAGGGCTGGCTATGGCTACACCTTC
cdr3_aa: CASRGQGRAGYGYTF
v_call: TRBV5-1
clone_size: .
j_call: TRBJ1-2
d_call: TRBD1

cdr3_nt: TGTGCCAGTAGGGCCCGAGGGAGATCGACGTTTAACTATGGCTACACCTTC
cdr3_aa: CASRARGRSTFNYGYTF
v_call: TRBV19
clone_size: .
j_call: TRBJ1-2
d_call: .

cdr3_nt: TGCGCCAGCAGCCGCATGGACATCGTTAATGAAAAACTGTTTTTT
cdr3_aa: CASSRMDIVNEKLFF
v_call: TRBV4-1
clone_size: .
j_call: TRBJ1-4
d_call: .

cdr3_nt: TGTGCCAGCAGTTTTGGCGGACTAGCTTACGAGCAGTACTTC
cdr3_aa: CASSFGGLAYEQYF
v_call: TRBV27
clone_size: .
j_call: TRBJ2-7
d_call: TRBD2

cdr3_nt: TGTGCCAGCAGCTTGTGGGACAGGAGCTCCTACGAGCAGTACTTC
cdr3_aa: CASSLWDRSSYEQYF
v_call: TRBV5-8
clone_size: .
j_call: TRBJ2-7
d_call: TRBD1

cdr3_nt: TGTGCCAGCAGCGCCGGGGTTAATCAGGAAAAACTGTTTTTT
cdr3_aa: CASSAGVNQEKLFF
v_call: TRBV9
clone_size: .
j_call: TRBJ1-4
d_call: .

cdr3_nt: TGCGCCAGCAGCTTCTCGGGGAGCGATAATTCACCCCTCCACTTT
cdr3_aa: CASSFSGSDNSPLHF
v_call: TRBV5-1
clone_size: .
j_call: TRBJ1-6
d_call: .

cdr3_nt: TGCTCAGTTCTAGATCCCTACGAGCAGTACTTC
cdr3_aa: CSVLDPYEQYF
v_call: TRBV20-1
clone_size: .
j_call: TRBJ2-7
d_call: .

cdr3_nt: TGCAGTGCTAGCTCTAGCCACGAGCAGTACTTC
cdr3_aa: CSASSSHEQYF
v_call: TRBV20-1
clone_size: once
j_call: TRBJ2-7
d_call: .

cdr3_nt: TGTGCCAGCAGTTTTTTCGAGAGGCAGACTCTCATGCCCCAGCATTTT
cdr3_aa: CASSFFERQTLMPQHF
v_call: TRBV28
clone_size: .
j_call: TRBJ1-5
d_call: .

cdr3_nt: TGCGCCAGCAGCCTAAGCCGTACCCAAGAGACCCAGTACTTC
cdr3_aa: CASSLSRTQETQYF
v_call: TRBV5-1
clone_size: .
j_call: TRBJ2-5
d_call: .

cdr3_nt: TGTGCCAGCAGCCAAGAATCACTAGCGGGGGGCAATGAGCAGTTCTTC
cdr3_aa: CASSQESLAGGNEQFF
v_call: TRBV3-1/TRBV3-2
clone_size: once
j_call: TRBJ2-1
d_call: TRBD2

cdr3_nt: TGTGCCAGCAGCTTCGGCAGGGGAGGGACTGAAGCTTTCTTT
cdr3_aa: CASSFGRGGTEAFF
v_call: TRBV7-9
clone_size: .
j_call: TRBJ1-1
d_call: .

cdr3_nt: TGTGCCAGCAGCGAAGACAGAGAGAACACTGAAGCTTTCTTT
cdr3_aa: CASSEDRENTEAFF
v_call: TRBV7-8
clone_size: .
j_call: TRBJ1-1
d_call: .

cdr3_nt: TGTGCCAGCAGCGTAGCATTAGCGGGGGGTGCAGAGACCCAGTACTTC
cdr3_aa: CASSVALAGGAETQYF
v_call: TRBV9
clone_size: .
j_call: TRBJ2-5
d_call: TRBD2

cdr3_nt: TGCAGCGCTAAGACAGGGGGCAATGAAAAACTGTTTTTT
cdr3_aa: CSAKTGGNEKLFF
v_call: TRBV29-1
clone_size: .
j_call: TRBJ1-4
d_call: TRBD1

cdr3_nt: TGTGCCAGCAATCGACAGGGCGTAAATGAGCAGTTCTTC
cdr3_aa: CASNRQGVNEQFF
v_call: TRBV27
clone_size: .
j_call: TRBJ2-1
d_call: TRBD1

cdr3_nt: TGTGCCAGCTCACCAGGGACAGGGGGGACCTACGAGCAGTACTTC
cdr3_aa: CASSPGTGGTYEQYF
v_call: TRBV18
clone_size: .
j_call: TRBJ2-7
d_call: TRBD1

cdr3_nt: TGTGCCAGTTGCATACGGACAGGGCCCATTCGTCAAAGCACCTTC
cdr3_aa: CASCIRTGPIRQSTF
v_call: TRBV6-5
clone_size: .
j_call: TRBJ1-2
d_call: TRBD1

cdr3_nt: TGTGCCAGCAGTGAGGCGGGAGGGTTCTCCCTTTACTACGAGCAGTACTTC
cdr3_aa: CASSEAGGFSLYYEQYF
v_call: TRBV2
clone_size: .
j_call: TRBJ2-7
d_call: TRBD2

cdr3_nt: TGTGCCAGCAGTTTGACAGGGGGTGTTAGCTACACCTTC
cdr3_aa: CASSLTGGVSYTF
v_call: TRBV27
clone_size: .
j_call: TRBJ1-2
d_call: TRBD1

cdr3_nt: TGCAGTGCTAGTGTGGCGGGCCCCTACGAGCAGTACTTC
cdr3_aa: CSASVAGPYEQYF
v_call: TRBV20-1
clone_size: .
j_call: TRBJ2-7
d_call: .

cdr3_nt: TGTGCCAGCAGTGACCGACAGGGTAAGAACACTGAAGCTTTCTTT
cdr3_aa: CASSDRQGKNTEAFF
v_call: TRBV28
clone_size: .
j_call: TRBJ1-1
d_call: TRBD1

cdr3_nt: TGCGCCAGCAGCCAAGATGTCCCAGGACAGGGCTTTTACAATGAGCAGTTCTTC
cdr3_aa: CASSQDVPGQGFYNEQFF
v_call: TRBV4-3
clone_size: .
j_call: TRBJ2-1
d_call: TRBD1

cdr3_nt: TGTGCCAGCTTACGGCAGGGCACGTACATTCAGTACTTC
cdr3_aa: CASLRQGTYIQYF
v_call: TRBV2
clone_size: .
j_call: TRBJ2-4
d_call: .

cdr3_nt: TGTGCCAGCTCGGACGGGGAAAATCAGCCCCAGCATTTT
cdr3_aa: CASSDGENQPQHF
v_call: TRBV18
clone_size: .
j_call: TRBJ1-5
d_call: .

cdr3_nt: TGTGCCAGCAGCTCCTCTAGCGGATTATTAGATACGCAGTATTTT
cdr3_aa: CASSSSSGLLDTQYF
v_call: TRBV5-4
clone_size: .
j_call: TRBJ2-3
d_call: TRBD2

cdr3_nt: TGTGCCAGCAGCCTCGGAGGGGCGAACACTGAAGCTTTCTTT
cdr3_aa: CASSLGGANTEAFF
v_call: TRBV3-1/TRBV3-2
clone_size: .
j_call: TRBJ1-1
d_call: .

cdr3_nt: TGTGCCAGCAGCGATACCGGCTACAATGAGCAGTTCTTC
cdr3_aa: CASSDTGYNEQFF
v_call: TRBV11-3
clone_size: .
j_call: TRBJ2-1
d_call: .

cdr3_nt: TGCGCCAGCAGCTTTCGGTCGAACACCGGGGAGCTGTTTTTT
cdr3_aa: CASSFRSNTGELFF
v_call: TRBV5-1
clone_size: .
j_call: TRBJ2-2
d_call: .

cdr3_nt: TGCGCCAGCAGCCAAGGGACAGGGGTGTATAGCTACACCTTC
cdr3_aa: CASSQGTGVYSYTF
v_call: TRBV4-3
clone_size: .
j_call: TRBJ1-2
d_call: TRBD1

cdr3_nt: TGTGCCAGCTCACGGGCTCCCCCCGGGACAGGGGACTATGGCTACACCTTC
cdr3_aa: CASSRAPPGTGDYGYTF
v_call: TRBV18
clone_size: .
j_call: TRBJ1-2
d_call: TRBD1